This record covers a single T cell receptor (beta chain). Its antigen is as yet unknown. This entry is derived from a study of post-analysis software for immune sequencing data. Every TCR beta cDNA library bore unique molecular identifiers. One entry per CDR3 protein, called by TCRdb with MiXCR from the PCR reads. Among about 770,000 distinct CDR3 sequences listed, about half were seen once. Germline V lookup: CDR1 LNHNV, CDR2 YYDKDF (reference sequence). The CDR3 loop spans 14 amino acids. Deletions cut 0 bases from V and 3 bases from J, with 6 bases between. Study conclusions and caveats: Controls had lower frequencies than patients of four or five TRBV segments, which included TRBV5-6, TRBV5-1 and TRBV20-1.

The specimen sequenced was blood. The receptor was derived from a girl between 5 and 17 years old with multiple sclerosis. The gene calls are TRBV15 and TRBJ2-1; no definite D call. Here the CDR3 reads CATSRDRNYNEQFF. Here the CDR3 DNA reads TGTGCCACCAGCAGAGATCGAAACTACAATGAGCAGTTCTTC.